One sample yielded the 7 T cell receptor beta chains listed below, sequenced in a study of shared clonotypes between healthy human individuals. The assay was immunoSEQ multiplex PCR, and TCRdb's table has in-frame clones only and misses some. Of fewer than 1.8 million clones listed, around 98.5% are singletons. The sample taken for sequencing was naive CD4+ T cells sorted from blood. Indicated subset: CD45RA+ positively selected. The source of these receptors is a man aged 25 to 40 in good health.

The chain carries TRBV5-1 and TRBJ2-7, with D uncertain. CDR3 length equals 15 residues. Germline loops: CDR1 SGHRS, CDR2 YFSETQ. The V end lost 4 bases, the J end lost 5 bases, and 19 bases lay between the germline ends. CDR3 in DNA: TGCGCCAGCAGCCAAGATCGGATTAGTTCTCACGAGCAGTACTTC. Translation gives CASSQDRISSHEQYF.

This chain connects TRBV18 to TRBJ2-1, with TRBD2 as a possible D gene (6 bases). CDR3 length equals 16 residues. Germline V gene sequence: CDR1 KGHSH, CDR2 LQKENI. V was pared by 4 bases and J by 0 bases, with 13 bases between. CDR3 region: CASSLMRGSSYNEQFF. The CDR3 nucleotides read TGTGCCAGCTCACTTATGCGGGGCAGCTCCTACAATGAGCAGTTCTTC.

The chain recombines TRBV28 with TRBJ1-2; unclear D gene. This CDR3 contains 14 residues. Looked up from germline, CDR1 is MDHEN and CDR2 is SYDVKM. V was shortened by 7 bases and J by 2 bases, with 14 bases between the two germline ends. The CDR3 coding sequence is TGTGCCAGCAAACACGACGCCAAGAACTATGGCTACACCTTC. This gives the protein CASKHDAKNYGYTF.

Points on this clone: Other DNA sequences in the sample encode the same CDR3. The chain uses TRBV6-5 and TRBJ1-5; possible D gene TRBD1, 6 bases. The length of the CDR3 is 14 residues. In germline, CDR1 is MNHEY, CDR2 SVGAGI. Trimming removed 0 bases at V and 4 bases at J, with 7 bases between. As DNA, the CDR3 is TGTGCCAGCAGTTACTCCAGGGGTAATCAGCCCCAGCATTTT. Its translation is CASSYSRGNQPQHF.

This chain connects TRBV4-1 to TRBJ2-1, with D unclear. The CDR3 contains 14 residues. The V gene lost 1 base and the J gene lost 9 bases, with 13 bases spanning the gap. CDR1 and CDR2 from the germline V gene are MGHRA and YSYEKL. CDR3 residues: CASSQGALFGEQFF. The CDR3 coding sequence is TGCGCCAGCAGCCAAGGCGCGCTCTTCGGTGAGCAGTTCTTC.

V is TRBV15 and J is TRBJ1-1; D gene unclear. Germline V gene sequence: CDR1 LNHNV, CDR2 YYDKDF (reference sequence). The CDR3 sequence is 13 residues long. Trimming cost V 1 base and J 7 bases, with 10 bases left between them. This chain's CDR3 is CATSRGAAREAFF. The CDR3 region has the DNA TGTGCCACCAGCAGAGGGGCAGCCCGTGAAGCTTTCTTT. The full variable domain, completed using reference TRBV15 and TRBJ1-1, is DAMVIQNPRYQVTQFGKPVTLSCSQTLNHNVMYWYQQKSSQAPKLLFHYYDKDFNNEADTPDNFQSRRPNTSFCFLDIRSPGLGDTAMYLCATSRGAAREAFFGQGTRLTVV.

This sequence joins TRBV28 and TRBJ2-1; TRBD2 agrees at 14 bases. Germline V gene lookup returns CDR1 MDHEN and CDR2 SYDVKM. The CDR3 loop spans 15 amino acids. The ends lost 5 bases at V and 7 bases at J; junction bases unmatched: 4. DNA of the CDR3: TGTGCCAGCAGTGGGACTAGCGGGAGACCGAATGAGCAGTTCTTC. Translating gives CASSGTSGRPNEQFF.